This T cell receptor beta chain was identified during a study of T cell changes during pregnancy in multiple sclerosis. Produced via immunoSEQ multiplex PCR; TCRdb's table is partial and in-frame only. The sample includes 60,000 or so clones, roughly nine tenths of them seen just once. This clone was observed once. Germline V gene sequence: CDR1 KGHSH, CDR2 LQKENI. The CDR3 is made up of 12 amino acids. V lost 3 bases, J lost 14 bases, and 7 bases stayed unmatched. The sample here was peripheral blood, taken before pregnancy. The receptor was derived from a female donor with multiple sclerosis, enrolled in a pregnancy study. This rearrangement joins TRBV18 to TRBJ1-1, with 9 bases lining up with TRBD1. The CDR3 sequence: CASSPPGQGVFF. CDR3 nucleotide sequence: TGTGCCAGCTCACCTCCGGGACAGGGAGTATTCTTT.